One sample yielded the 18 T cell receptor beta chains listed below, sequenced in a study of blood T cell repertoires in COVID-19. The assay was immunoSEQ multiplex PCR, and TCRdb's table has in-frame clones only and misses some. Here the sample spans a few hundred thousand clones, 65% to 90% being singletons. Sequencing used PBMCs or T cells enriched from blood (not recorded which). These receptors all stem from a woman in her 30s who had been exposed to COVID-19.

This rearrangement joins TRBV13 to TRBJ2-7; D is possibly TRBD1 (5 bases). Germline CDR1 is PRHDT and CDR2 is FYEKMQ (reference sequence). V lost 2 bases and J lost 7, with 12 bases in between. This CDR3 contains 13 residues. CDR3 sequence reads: CASSLPGLGEQYF. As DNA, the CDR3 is TGTGCCAGCAGCTTACCAGGGTTGGGGGAGCAGTACTTC. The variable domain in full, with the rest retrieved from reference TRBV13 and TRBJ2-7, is AAGVIQSPRHLIKEKRETATLKCYPIPRHDTVYWYQQGPGQDPQFLISFYEKMQSDKGSIPDRFSAQQFSDYHSELNMSSLELGDSALYFCASSLPGLGEQYFGPGTRLTVT.

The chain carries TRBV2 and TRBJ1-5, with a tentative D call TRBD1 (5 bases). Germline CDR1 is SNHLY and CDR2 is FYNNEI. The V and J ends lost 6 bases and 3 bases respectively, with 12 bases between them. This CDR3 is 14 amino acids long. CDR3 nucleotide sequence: TGTGCCAGCAGAGAGACAGTGTACAATCAGCCCCAGCATTTT. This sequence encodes CASRETVYNQPQHF. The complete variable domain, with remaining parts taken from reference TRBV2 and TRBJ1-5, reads EPEVTQTPSHQVTQMGQEVILRCVPISNHLYFYWYRQILGQKVEFLVSFYNNEISEKSEIFDDQFSVERPDGSNFTLKIRSTKLEDSAMYFCASRETVYNQPQHFGDGTRLSIL.

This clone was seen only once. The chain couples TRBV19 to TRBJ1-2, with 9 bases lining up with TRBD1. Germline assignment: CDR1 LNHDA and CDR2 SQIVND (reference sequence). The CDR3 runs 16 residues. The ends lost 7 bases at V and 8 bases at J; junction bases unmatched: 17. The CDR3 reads CASTPLIRTGDIGYTF. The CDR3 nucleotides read TGTGCCAGTACCCCCCTCATCAGGACAGGGGATATCGGCTACACCTTC.

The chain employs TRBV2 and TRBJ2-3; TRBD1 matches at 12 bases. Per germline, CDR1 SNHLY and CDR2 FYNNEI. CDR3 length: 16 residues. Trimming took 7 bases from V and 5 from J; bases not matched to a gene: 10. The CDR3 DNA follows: TGTGCCAGCATTAAAACCGGGACAGGGGGCAGAGATACGCAGTATTTT. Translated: CASIKTGTGGRDTQYF.

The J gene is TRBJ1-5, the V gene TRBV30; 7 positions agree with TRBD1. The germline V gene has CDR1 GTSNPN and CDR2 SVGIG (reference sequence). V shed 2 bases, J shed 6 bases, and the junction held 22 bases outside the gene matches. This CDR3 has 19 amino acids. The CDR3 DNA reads TGTGCCTGGAGTCATAGTGGGGAGGAGGGGGCGAGTGTTTGTCAGCCCCAGCATTTT. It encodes CAWSHSGEEGASVCQPQHF.

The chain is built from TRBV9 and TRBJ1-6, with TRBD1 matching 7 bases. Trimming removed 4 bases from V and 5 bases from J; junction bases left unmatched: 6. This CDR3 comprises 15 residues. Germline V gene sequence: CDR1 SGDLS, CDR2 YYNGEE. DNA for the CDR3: TGTGCCAGCAGCTATGGGACAGCCAATAATTCACCCCTCCACTTT. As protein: CASSYGTANNSPLHF.

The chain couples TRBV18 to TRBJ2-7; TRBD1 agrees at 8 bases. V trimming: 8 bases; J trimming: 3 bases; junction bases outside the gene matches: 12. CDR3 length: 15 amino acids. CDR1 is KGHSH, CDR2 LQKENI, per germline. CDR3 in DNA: TGTGCCAGCCGGAATCGAGGGACAGGAGACTACGAGCAGTACTTC. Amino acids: CASRNRGTGDYEQYF.

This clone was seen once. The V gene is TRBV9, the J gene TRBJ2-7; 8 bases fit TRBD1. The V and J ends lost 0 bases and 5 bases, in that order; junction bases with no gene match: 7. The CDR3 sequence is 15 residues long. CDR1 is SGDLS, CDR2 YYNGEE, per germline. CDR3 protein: CASSVEAGGGNEQYF. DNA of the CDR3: TGTGCCAGCAGCGTAGAGGCAGGGGGCGGGAACGAGCAGTACTTC. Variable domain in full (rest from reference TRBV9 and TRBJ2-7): DSGVTQTPKHLITATGQRVTLRCSPRSGDLSVYWYQQSLDQGLQFLIQYYNGEERAKGNILERFSAQQFPDLHSELNLSSLELGDSALYFCASSVEAGGGNEQYFGPGTRLTVT.

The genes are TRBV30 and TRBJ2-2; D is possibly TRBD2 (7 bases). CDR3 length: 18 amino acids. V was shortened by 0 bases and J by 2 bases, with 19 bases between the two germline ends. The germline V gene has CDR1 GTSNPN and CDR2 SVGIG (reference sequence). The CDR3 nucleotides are TGTGCCTGGAGTGTACGGGGGGCCCGAACAAAAAACACCGGGGAGCTGTTTTTT. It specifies CAWSVRGARTKNTGELFF.

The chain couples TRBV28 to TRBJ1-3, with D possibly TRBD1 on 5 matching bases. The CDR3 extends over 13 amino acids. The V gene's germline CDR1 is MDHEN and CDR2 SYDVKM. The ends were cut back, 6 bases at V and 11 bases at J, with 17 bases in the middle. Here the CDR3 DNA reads TGTGCCAGCAGGAACCTCGGACAAGCTTCCATATATTTT. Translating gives CASRNLGQASIYF.

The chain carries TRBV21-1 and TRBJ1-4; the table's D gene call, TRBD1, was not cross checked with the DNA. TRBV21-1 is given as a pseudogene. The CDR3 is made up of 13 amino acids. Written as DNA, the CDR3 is TGTGCCAGCAGCATTCCAGGGGAAGAAAAACTGTTTTTT. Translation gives CASSIPGEEKLFF.

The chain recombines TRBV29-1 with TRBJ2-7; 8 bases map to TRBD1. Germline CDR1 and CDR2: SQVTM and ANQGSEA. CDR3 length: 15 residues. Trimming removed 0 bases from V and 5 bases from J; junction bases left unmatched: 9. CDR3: CSVEDPGRGRDEQYF. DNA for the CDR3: TGCAGCGTTGAAGATCCGGGCAGGGGGCGGGACGAGCAGTACTTC.

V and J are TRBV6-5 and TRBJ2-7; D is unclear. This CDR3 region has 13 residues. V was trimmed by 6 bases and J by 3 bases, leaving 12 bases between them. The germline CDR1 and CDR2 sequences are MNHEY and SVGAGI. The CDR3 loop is CASSLPGLYEQYF. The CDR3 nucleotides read TGTGCCAGCAGCCTACCGGGTCTCTACGAGCAGTACTTC.

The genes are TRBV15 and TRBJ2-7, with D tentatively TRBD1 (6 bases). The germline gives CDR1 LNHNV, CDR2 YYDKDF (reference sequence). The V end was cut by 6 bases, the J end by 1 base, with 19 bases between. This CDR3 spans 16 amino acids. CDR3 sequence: CATRPKPGHQSYEQYF. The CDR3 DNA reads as TGTGCCACCAGGCCCAAGCCGGGACACCAGTCCTACGAGCAGTACTTC.

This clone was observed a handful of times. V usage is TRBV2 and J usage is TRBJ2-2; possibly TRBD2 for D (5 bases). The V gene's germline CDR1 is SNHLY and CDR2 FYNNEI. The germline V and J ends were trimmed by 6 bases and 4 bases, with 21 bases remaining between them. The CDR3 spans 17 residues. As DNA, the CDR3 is TGTGCCAGCAGCCCAAGCCCCGGGCGGGTGATCACCGGGGAGCTGTTTTTT. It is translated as CASSPSPGRVITGELFF.

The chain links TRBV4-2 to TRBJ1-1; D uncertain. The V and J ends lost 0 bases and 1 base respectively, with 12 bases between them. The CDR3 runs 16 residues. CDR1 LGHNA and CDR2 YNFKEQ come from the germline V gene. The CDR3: CASSQDSAGSNTEAFF. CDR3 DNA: TGTGCCAGCAGCCAAGATTCGGCAGGATCGAACACTGAAGCTTTCTTT.

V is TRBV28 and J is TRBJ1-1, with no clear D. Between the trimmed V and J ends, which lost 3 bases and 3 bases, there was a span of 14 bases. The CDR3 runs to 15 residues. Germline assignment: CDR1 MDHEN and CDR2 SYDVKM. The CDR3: CASSFGSGRHTEAFF. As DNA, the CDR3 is TGTGCCAGCAGTTTTGGATCGGGAAGGCACACTGAAGCTTTCTTT.

The CDR3 protein is CASSPDSRQGEGYTF. CDR3 nucleotide sequence: TGCGCCAGCAGCCCCGACTCTCGACAGGGGGAGGGCTACACCTTC. The chain carries TRBV4-1 and TRBJ1-2; the match to TRBD1 covers 9 bases. V lost 4 bases and J lost 8; bases outside the gene matches: 11. Germline CDR1 MGHRA, CDR2 YSYEKL. The CDR3 consists of 15 residues.